The rows below give T cell receptor beta chains drawn from one sample of a study of T cells in narcolepsy. Repertoires were generated with immunoSEQ multiplex PCR, while TCRdb's copy carries only in-frame clones and drops some. In the table there are about 27,000 clones, almost 85% of which are singletons. The sample was CD45RA- memory CD4+ T cells from PBMCs. Receptors were obtained from a human donor with narcolepsy. The CDR3 runs from the conserved cysteine through the conserved F or W. A D gene is named only where the DNA matches it firmly. Rows give clone size only sometimes, using once, few, many, or a class for an expanded clone.

j_call v_call d_call clone_size cdr3_aa cdr3_nt
TRBJ2-2 TRBV5-6 - - CASSLRAAGELFF TGTGCCAGCAGCTTGAGGGCCGCCGGGGAGCTGTTTTTT
TRBJ2-2 TRBV5-6 TRBD2 - CASSLVGLAGGYGELFF TGTGCCAGCAGCTTGGTTGGACTAGCGGGAGGGTACGGGGAGCTGTTTTTT
TRBJ1-1 TRBV5-8 TRBD1 - CASSYHDRVRTEAFF TGTGCCAGCAGCTACCACGACAGGGTTCGGACTGAAGCTTTCTTT
TRBJ1-2 TRBV5-3 TRBD1 few CARSDRGANYGYTF TGTGCCAGAAGCGACAGGGGAGCTAACTATGGCTACACCTTC
TRBJ1-1 TRBV4-1 - - CASSQEFAAASEAFF TGCGCCAGCAGCCAAGAATTCGCGGCAGCCTCAGAAGCTTTCTTT
TRBJ2-5 TRBV7-9 - - CASSLFTVRETQYF TGTGCCAGCAGCTTGTTCACAGTCCGGGAGACCCAGTACTTC
TRBJ2-5 TRBV11-2 - once CASSLGQQLQETQYF TGTGCCAGCAGCTTAGGGCAGCAGTTGCAAGAGACCCAGTACTTC
TRBJ2-3 TRBV25-1 TRBD2 - CASRGLAEDTQYF TGTGCCAGCAGAGGACTAGCCGAGGATACGCAGTATTTT
TRBJ2-1 TRBV6-5 - - CASTRDHYLNEQFF TGTGCCAGCACCCGGGACCATTACCTCAATGAGCAGTTCTTC
TRBJ2-3 TRBV7-2 TRBD1 - CANPDPDRTSTDTQYF TGTGCCAACCCCGATCCGGACAGGACGAGCACAGATACGCAGTATTTT
TRBJ2-7 TRBV5-6 - medium-sized CASRDSGSYEQYF TGTGCCAGCAGGGATTCTGGGTCCTACGAGCAGTACTTC
TRBJ2-7 TRBV27 - few CASRRGTYEQYF TGTGCCAGCAGGAGGGGGACCTACGAGCAGTACTTC
TRBJ2-3 TRBV4-2 TRBD2 - CASSQEREARTDTQYF TGTGCCAGCAGCCAGGAACGGGAGGCCCGCACAGATACGCAGTATTTT
TRBJ2-7 TRBV7-2 - - CASSLGGPSYEQYF TGTGCCAGCAGCTTAGGAGGGCCCTCCTACGAGCAGTACTTC
TRBJ2-2 TRBV7-8 TRBD2 once CASSRWGLAGEGELFF TGTGCCAGCAGCCGCTGGGGCCTAGCGGGGGAAGGGGAGCTGTTTTTT
TRBJ2-5 TRBV11-3 - - CASSSGPATGTQYF TGTGCCAGCAGCTCCGGACCGGCCACCGGGACCCAGTACTTC
TRBJ1-6 TRBV2 TRBD1 once CARQRTGSDSPLHF TGTGCCAGACAACGGACAGGGTCGGATTCACCCCTCCACTTT
TRBJ2-2 TRBV5-6 TRBD1 - CASSVTGPNTGELFF TGTGCCAGCAGCGTGACAGGGCCGAACACCGGGGAGCTGTTTTTT
TRBJ2-7 TRBV6-5 - - CASSRDRRGYEQYF TGTGCCAGCAGTCGGGACCGACGGGGCTACGAGCAGTACTTC
TRBJ2-1 TRBV27 - few CASSQTGSTIIGEQFF TGTGCCAGCAGTCAAACCGGATCAACTATAATCGGGGAGCAGTTCTTC
TRBJ2-2 TRBV19 - - CASSREPRTGELFF TGTGCCAGTAGTAGAGAGCCGAGAACCGGGGAGCTGTTTTTT
TRBJ1-2 TRBV7-3 TRBD1 - CASSLTGGAQGYTF TGTGCCAGCAGTCTAACAGGGGGCGCGCAGGGCTACACCTTC
TRBJ1-1 TRBV19 - - CASSIQNTEAFF TGTGCCAGTAGTATACAGAACACTGAAGCTTTCTTT
TRBJ1-4 TRBV9 - - CASSRDGNEKLFF TGTGCCAGCAGCCGGGACGGAAATGAAAAACTGTTTTTT
TRBJ2-7 TRBV2 - - CASIPGRFYEQYF TGTGCCAGCATCCCAGGGCGGTTCTACGAGCAGTACTTC
TRBJ1-1 TRBV27 - - CASSGVGTVRNTEAFF TGTGCCAGCAGTGGGGTCGGAACTGTGCGTAACACTGAAGCTTTCTTT
TRBJ2-2 TRBV7-9 - - CASSLTFGATGELFF TGTGCCAGCAGCTTAACGTTTGGGGCAACCGGGGAGCTGTTTTTT
TRBJ2-5 TRBV7-3 - - CASSPKEGVTQYF TGTGCCAGCAGCCCGAAAGAAGGGGTGACCCAGTACTTC
TRBJ1-5 TRBV7-2 - - CASSLKGLGQPQHF TGTGCCAGCAGCCTAAAAGGGTTAGGTCAGCCCCAGCATTTT
TRBJ1-5 TRBV7-6 - - CASSLMAGSHQPQHF TGTGCCAGCAGCCTAATGGCGGGGTCCCATCAGCCCCAGCATTTT
TRBJ2-7 TRBV28 - - CASCIDYEQYF TGTGCCAGCTGCATTGATTACGAGCAGTACTTC
TRBJ1-5 TRBV28 - few CASSFGVRQPQHF TGTGCCAGCAGTTTCGGGGTTCGGCAGCCCCAGCATTTT
TRBJ1-4 TRBV7-2 TRBD1 - CASREGARVNEKLFF TGTGCCAGCAGGGAGGGGGCGCGGGTTAATGAAAAACTGTTTTTT
TRBJ2-1 TRBV5-4 TRBD2 once CASTTASGNSYNEQFF TGTGCCAGCACAACGGCTAGCGGGAATTCCTACAATGAGCAGTTCTTC
TRBJ2-1 TRBV6-5 TRBD2 - CASRSSGMSYNEQFF TGTGCCAGCAGGTCGAGCGGGATGAGCTACAATGAGCAGTTCTTC
TRBJ2-2 TRBV27 - - CASTTRTSHTGELFF TGTGCCAGCACAACAAGGACCTCTCACACCGGGGAGCTGTTTTTT
TRBJ2-3 TRBV27 - - CASSFEDSTDTQYF TGTGCCAGCAGTTTTGAGGATAGCACAGATACGCAGTATTTT